This T cell receptor beta chain was sequenced in a study of blood T cell repertoires in COVID-19. Study-wide background: PBMCs, B-cell-depleted T cells, or T cells were the source of the cDNA or gDNA that made up the material.

Per the authors' pipeline: Nucleated cell number was recorded as an estimate derived from reference gene primer amplification. Libraries were prepared by immunoSEQ multiplex PCR; TCRdb keeps only in-frame clonotypes and omits some of them. That table supplies the V and J calls and clone size; D and trimming were determined from the DNA. The sample lists some 250,000 clones; approximately 90% were seen once. Membership in each cohort depended on participant-reported clinical history. CDR1 and CDR2 from the germline V gene are WNHNN and SYGVQD (reference sequence). The V end was cut by 3 bases, the J end by 2 bases, with 13 bases between. This CDR3 contains 15 residues.

This rearrangement joins TRBV10-1 to TRBJ2-5; D is possibly TRBD1 (6 bases). This receptor was identified in a middle-aged man who had recovered from COVID-19. The specimen was PBMCs or T cells enriched from blood (not recorded which). The CDR3 sequence is CASSENLGQQETQYF. In nucleotides, the CDR3 is TGCGCCAGCAGTGAAAACTTAGGACAGCAAGAGACCCAGTACTTC.